The clone carrying this T cell receptor (beta chain) turned up a few times. No antigen is known for it. These data are taken from a study of vaccination and CD4 T cells after COVID-19. Sequencing of cultured CD4+ T cell DNA used the Oncomine TCR Beta short-read assay. TCRdb re-analysed the PCR reads in MiXCR, keeping a single row per CDR3 protein. This table has about 19,000 distinct CDR3 sequences, roughly 31% appearing once. The sample's treatment: approximately nine-day PBMC culture with coronavirus spike peptide pools or control peptides (ViraFEST assay). Trimming removed 7 bases from V and 6 bases from J, with 12 bases in between. The CDR3 contains 12 residues.

This receptor was obtained from a human donor with COVID-19. This chain connects TRBV12-3 or TRBV12-4 to TRBJ1-1; perhaps TRBD1 as D (5 bases). Sequenced input: cultured CD4+ T cells from blood. The CDR3 DNA sequence: TGTGCCAGCAATAGGGGTATCGCTGAAGCTTTCTTT. Protein product: CASNRGIAEAFF.